Listed below are T cell receptor beta chains from one sample, sequenced in a study of cytomegalovirus exposure and HLA in healthy donors. Libraries were prepared by immunoSEQ multiplex PCR; TCRdb keeps only in-frame clonotypes and omits some of them. The sample lists about 190,000 clones, roughly 80% seen once, with 1.6% in the top ten. Sequencing was carried out using PBMCs. The receptors shown here come from a woman aged 18-30 years in good health and CMV-seronegative. The CDR3 runs from the conserved cysteine through the conserved F or W. A D gene is named only where the DNA matches it firmly. Part of the rows lack a size; the others show once, few, many or a class for expanded clones.

- TRBJ1-1 TRBV10-3 TRBD1 TGTGCCATCAGTGAGTCGAACAGGGGGAACACTGAAGCTTTCTTT CAISESNRGNTEAFF
- TRBJ2-7 TRBV11-2 - TGTGCCAGCAGCTTAGTAGCACAGGGGAGGTCCTACGAGCAGTACTTC CASSLVAQGRSYEQYF
- TRBJ1-2 TRBV23-1 - TGCGCCAGCAGTCAAGCGCCGTCTCGTGGCTACACCTTC CASSQAPSRGYTF
- TRBJ2-3 TRBV28 - TGTGCCAGCAGTTTAGGGGGGATGGCAGATACGCAGTATTTT CASSLGGMADTQYF
- TRBJ2-7 TRBV5-1 TRBD1 TGCGCCAGCAGCTTTTCAAACGCCGGGACAGGTGGATACTACGAGCAGTACTTC CASSFSNAGTGGYYEQYF
- TRBJ2-2 TRBV4-2 - TGTGCCAGCAGCTACGAGACTGGTCTTCCCGGGGAGCTGTTTTTT CASSYETGLPGELFF
- TRBJ1-5 TRBV6-1 - TGTGCCAGCAGCGCGTCCGATCAGCCCCAGCATTTT CASSASDQPQHF
- TRBJ1-1 TRBV7-2 - TGTGCCAGCAGCGTGACTGACCTGAACACTGAAGCTTTCTTT CASSVTDLNTEAFF
- TRBJ2-5 TRBV28 - TGTGCCAGCTACGACCCGGGGGTCCCGCGGAAGGGGCAAGAGACCCAGTACTTC CASYDPGVPRKGQETQYF
- TRBJ2-7 TRBV7-2 TRBD2 TGTGCCAGCAGCACTAGCGGGAGCTCCTACGAGCAGTACTTC CASSTSGSSYEQYF
- TRBJ2-1 TRBV7-9 - TGTGCCAGCAGCTTAGGCCCAGGGAGGAATGAGCAGTTCTTC CASSLGPGRNEQFF
- TRBJ1-3 TRBV4-1 TRBD1 TGCGCCAGCAGCCAATCGATTATATCGACAGGGGCAAACACCATATATTTT CASSQSIISTGANTIYF
- TRBJ1-5 TRBV9 - TGTGCCAGCAGCGTAGGGAGGGGTCAGCCCCAGCATTTT CASSVGRGQPQHF
- TRBJ1-1 TRBV29-1 - TGCAGCGCTGGGGGGAGGGGAGCGTATATTGAAGCTTTCTTT CSAGGRGAYIEAFF
- TRBJ2-7 TRBV4-1 TRBD2 TGCGCCAGCAGTCATCCGGGACTAGCGGATTACGAGCAGTACTTC CASSHPGLADYEQYF
- TRBJ2-7 TRBV27 - TGTGCCAGCAGTCTCGGGACTCCGAGGTCCTACGAGCAGTACTTC CASSLGTPRSYEQYF
- TRBJ1-1 TRBV29-1 - TGCAGCGTTGAAGGTACAGGGTTTGAAGCTTTCTTT CSVEGTGFEAFF
- TRBJ1-2 TRBV30 - TGTGCCTGGAGCGGAGGGTTAGGGTATGGCTACACCTTC CAWSGGLGYGYTF
- TRBJ1-4 TRBV19 TRBD1 TGTGCCAGTAGTATGACAGGGGGCGCGGAAAAACTGTTTTTT CASSMTGGAEKLFF
few TRBJ2-2 TRBV7-3 - TGTGCCAGCAGCTTACTTTGGAGGGAGGTGGCCGGGGAGCTGTTTTTT CASSLLWREVAGELFF
few TRBJ2-7 TRBV7-9 TRBD1 TGTGCCAGCAGCCCGACAGGGGCCGAGCAGTACTTC CASSPTGAEQYF
few TRBJ2-7 TRBV19 - TGTGCCAGTAGTATCCTTTTCCGCACAGGACAGTCGAGCTCCTACGAGCAGTACTTC CASSILFRTGQSSSYEQYF
- TRBJ1-2 TRBV19 TRBD1 TGTGCCAGTACCGACTACAGGGGAAGGTACTATGGCTACACCTTC CASTDYRGRYYGYTF
- TRBJ1-1 TRBV4-1 TRBD1 TGCGCCAGCAGCCATGGGACAGCCGAAGCTTTCTTT CASSHGTAEAFF
- TRBJ1-5 TRBV5-1 TRBD1 TGCGCCAGCAGCTTATCCGGGACAGATAGCAATCAGCCCCAGCATTTT CASSLSGTDSNQPQHF
- TRBJ1-1 TRBV5-1 - TGCGCCAGCAGCTTGGCCGTCGGGGAGGGGCCCGCTGAAGCTTTCTTT CASSLAVGEGPAEAFF
- TRBJ2-1 TRBV2 TRBD1 TGTGCCAGCAGAGGCGTCGGGACAGGGGTCGATGAGCAGTTCTTC CASRGVGTGVDEQFF
- TRBJ1-2 TRBV7-2 TRBD1 TGTGCCAGCAGCGCCCGGACAGGGGATGGCTACACCTTC CASSARTGDGYTF
- TRBJ1-1 TRBV5-1 - TGCGCCAGCAGCTTGGGAGGGTCCTACACTGAAGCTTTCTTT CASSLGGSYTEAFF
- TRBJ2-1 TRBV15 - TGTGCCACCAGCAGAGATCGCGGACAGGAGCAGTTCTTC CATSRDRGQEQFF
- TRBJ1-5 TRBV11-2 - TGTGCCAGCAGCGCGACGGGGAATCAGCCCCAGCATTTT CASSATGNQPQHF
few TRBJ1-5 TRBV28 TRBD1 TGTGCCAGCAGTTTAAGGGACAGCCATCAGCCCCAGCATTTT CASSLRDSHQPQHF
- TRBJ1-2 TRBV27 - TGTGCCAGCAGTTTCGGACAGAACTATGGCTACACCTTC CASSFGQNYGYTF
- TRBJ1-1 TRBV12-5 TRBD1 TGTGCTAGTGGTTTTGTCGACAGGGGGACTGAAGCTTTCTTT CASGFVDRGTEAFF
- TRBJ2-2 TRBV29-1 TRBD1 TGCAGCGCACCCGGGACAGCGAACACCGGGGAGCTGTTTTTT CSAPGTANTGELFF
- TRBJ2-7 TRBV2 TRBD2 TGTGCCAGCAGTGAAGAGTGGAGTATAGCGGGACTCAGCTCCTACGAGCAGTACTTC CASSEEWSIAGLSSYEQYF
- TRBJ2-7 TRBV4-1 TRBD2 TGCGCCAGCAGCCCTCTAGCGGGAGGCCCGAACGAGCAGTACTTC CASSPLAGGPNEQYF
- TRBJ1-4 TRBV11-2 TRBD1 TGTGCCAGCAGCCGTTCAGGGGGAGAAAAACTGTTTTTT CASSRSGGEKLFF
- TRBJ2-2 TRBV7-6 TRBD1 TGTGCCAGCAGCCCCCGGACAGGGGACACCGGGGAGCTGTTTTTT CASSPRTGDTGELFF
- TRBJ2-1 TRBV5-4 TRBD2 TGTGCCAGCAGCCAGCGGGAGGAATACAATGAGCAGTTCTTC CASSQREEYNEQFF
- TRBJ1-5 TRBV30 TRBD1 TGTGCCTGGGGACAGGGCCCGCTCGGCGCTCAGCCCCAGCATTTT CAWGQGPLGAQPQHF
- TRBJ2-7 TRBV14 TRBD2 TGTGCCAGCAGCCAGGGACTAGCGGGCTACTACGAGCAGTACTTC CASSQGLAGYYEQYF
few TRBJ2-1 TRBV5-1 - TGCGCCAGCAGCTGGAGGGGGGGGAGTATAGGTGATGAGCAGTTCTTC CASSWRGGSIGDEQFF
- TRBJ2-3 TRBV6-5 - TGTGCCAGCAGTTACTACGGTACGCAGTATTTT CASSYYGTQYF
- TRBJ1-1 TRBV9 - TGTGCCAGCAGCGCGTCCTGGGGGGTGGGCACTGAAGCTTTCTTT CASSASWGVGTEAFF
- TRBJ2-5 TRBV6-5 TRBD2 TGTGCCAGCAGTTACTCGCCTAGCGGGGTTGAGACCCAGTACTTC CASSYSPSGVETQYF
- TRBJ1-3 TRBV2 - TGTGCCAGCAGCGGGGGGGCCAACTCTGGAAACACCATATATTTT CASSGGANSGNTIYF
- TRBJ2-1 TRBV19 - TGTGCCAGTAGTGATGGGGGCGGGACAGATAACAATGAGCAGTTCTTC CASSDGGGTDNNEQFF
- TRBJ2-7 TRBV6-5 TRBD2 TGTGCCAGCAGCTCCGAGCGGGGAGCATACGAGCAGTACTTC CASSSERGAYEQYF
- TRBJ2-7 TRBV5-1 TRBD1 TGCGCCAGCGCTCCTCGGACAGGGACCCCCCGCGAGCAGTACTTC CASAPRTGTPREQYF
- TRBJ2-1 TRBV5-1 - TGCGCCAGCAGCCTTAATTACAGGGACACTGAGCAGTTCTTC CASSLNYRDTEQFF
once TRBJ1-1 TRBV6-1 - TGTGCCAGCAGTGAATTAGCAGGGGAAGCTTTCTTT CASSELAGEAFF
- TRBJ2-7 TRBV5-8 - TGTGCCAGCAGCTTGGAAAGTAGGCAGTACTTC CASSLESRQYF
- TRBJ1-4 TRBV28 - TGTGCCAGCAGCCCCGGACGGAGGAATGAAAAACTGTTTTTT CASSPGRRNEKLFF
- TRBJ2-7 TRBV7-2 TRBD2 TGTGCCAGCAGCTCCCCCGGTGGCGGGAGGTCTCCCTACGAGCAGTACTTC CASSSPGGGRSPYEQYF